This record concerns one T cell receptor beta chain sequence. The antigen is unknown. Produced via immunoSEQ multiplex PCR; TCRdb's table is partial and in-frame only. This sample has 600,000 to 750,000 clones, with approximately 79% found just once. This sample is part of a study of shared clonotypes between healthy human individuals. Looked up from germline, CDR1 is MDHEN and CDR2 is SYDVKM. V was pared by 6 bases and J by 0 bases, with 9 bases between. The CDR3 sequence is 13 residues long. Study results and limitations: The four-donor shared clonotypes exceeded non-shared clonotypes in generation probability, with non-shared ones scoring lower.

The clonotype originates from a woman aged 30 to 39 in good health. The sequencing sample was made of memory CD4+ T cells sorted from blood. As for subset: CD45RA-negative fraction. The chain couples TRBV28 to TRBJ2-7; D uncertain. The CDR3 spells CASSHNSSYEQYF. DNA of the CDR3: TGTGCCAGCAGCCACAACAGCTCCTACGAGCAGTACTTC.